These 20 T cell receptor beta chains were sequenced from one sample in a study of blood T cell repertoires in COVID-19. Data came from immunoSEQ multiplex PCR; TCRdb stores just in-frame clones and leaves some out. The table shows some 250,000 clones, with just over 85% occurring only once. The sequencing sample was made of PBMCs or T cells enriched from blood (not recorded which). Receptors originate from a man younger than 35 who had recovered from COVID-19.

The CDR3 loop reads CASMRTSTDTQYF. The CDR3 coding sequence is TGTGCCAGCATGAGAACTTCCACAGATACGCAGTATTTT. The chain recombines TRBV27 with TRBJ2-3; D uncertain. Trimming stripped 7 bases from V and 2 bases from J, with 10 bases between. CDR1 MNHEY and CDR2 SMNVEV come from the germline V gene (reference sequence). The CDR3 has 13 residues.

The gene calls are TRBV29-1 and TRBJ1-4; the match to TRBD1 covers 7 bases. Germline values: CDR1 SQVTM, CDR2 ANQGSEA. This CDR3 spans 15 amino acids. V shed 7 bases and J 5 bases; nucleotides not matched to a gene: 13. The CDR3 is CSARQGAGLNEKLFF. CDR3 sequence (DNA): TGCAGCGCTAGACAGGGCGCCGGCCTAAATGAAAAACTGTTTTTT.

This clone occurred once. The chain recombines TRBV7-9 with TRBJ1-4; D unresolved. The V end was cut by 0 bases, the J end by 15 bases, with 8 bases between. CDR3 length: 11 amino acids. Germline V lookup: CDR1 SEHNR, CDR2 FQNEAQ (reference sequence). CDR3 nucleotides: TGTGCCAGCAGCTTAGCGCGCGAATTGTTTTTT. Protein sequence: CASSLARELFF.

Of note for this clone: The conserved closing phenylalanine or tryptophan is absent in this CDR3, likely reflecting a read error. Because the CDR3's place on the DNA is in doubt, the DNA is left out and the CDR3 is given as listed by TCRdb. The chain joins TRBV28 to TRBJ1-1; the table's D call of TRBD1 was not tested on the DNA. The CDR3 adds up to 13 amino acids, both ends counted. CDR1 is MDHEN and CDR2 is SYDVKM in the germline V gene. The CDR3 loop reads CASSAGQANLLLC.

This chain connects TRBV10-3 to TRBJ1-6, with 7 bases lining up with TRBD1. CDR1 is ENHRY, CDR2 SYGVKD, per germline. Germline trimming cut 6 bases from V and 6 bases from J; bases unmatched to any gene: 11. This CDR3 spans 16 amino acids. The CDR3 DNA is TGTGCCATCAGGAAAGGGACAGTCGGACCTAATTCACCCCTCCACTTT. Translating it yields CAIRKGTVGPNSPLHF.

V usage is TRBV7-9 and J usage is TRBJ1-2, with TRBD1 identical over 7 bases. This CDR3 spans 19 amino acids. V was clipped by 5 bases and J by 8 bases; unmatched bases: 26. Germline V gives CDR1 SEHNR, CDR2 FQNEAQ (reference sequence). The CDR3 nucleotides read TGTGCCAGCAGCCATCAACACTATCGAGGGACAGAGGCCCGTGGGGGCTACACCTTC. Translating it yields CASSHQHYRGTEARGGYTF.

This clone was recorded once. The rearrangement links TRBV7-9 to TRBJ1-6; D unresolved. The CDR3 has 15 amino acids. CDR1 and CDR2 (germline): SEHNR, FQNEAQ (reference sequence). The V and J ends lost 4 bases and 9 bases respectively, with 16 bases between them. Written as DNA, the CDR3 is TGTGCCAGCAGCTCAGGACCGGGAGGGAGTTCACCCCTCCACTTT. This encodes CASSSGPGGSSPLHF.

The V and J genes are TRBV7-9 and TRBJ2-1, with 9 nucleotides matching TRBD2. CDR3 length equals 16 residues. The J segment lost 3 bases and the V segment lost 5 bases, leaving 8 bases of the junction unmatched. Germline-derived CDR1 and CDR2 are SEHNR and FQNEAQ (reference sequence). DNA for the CDR3: TGTGCCAGCAGCCAGGCGGGGGGGAATTTCTACAATGAGCAGTTCTTC. Its translation is CASSQAGGNFYNEQFF.

This rearrangement joins TRBV7-8 to TRBJ1-1, with 7 bases lining up with TRBD1. This CDR3 has 14 residues. Looked up from germline, CDR1 is SGHVS and CDR2 is FQNEAQ. Unmatched junction bases numbered 9, after V lost 5 bases and J lost 6 bases. The CDR3 spells CASSLRTGSAEAFF. The CDR3 DNA sequence: TGTGCCAGCAGCCTGAGGACAGGTAGCGCTGAAGCTTTCTTT.

This clone was seen a single time. The chain links TRBV3-1 (or the pseudogene TRBV3-2) to TRBJ2-4; 8 bases fit TRBD2. CDR3 length: 18 amino acids. Germline CDR1 LGHDT, CDR2 YNNKEL (reference sequence). The J segment lost 1 base and the V segment lost 8 bases, leaving 16 bases of the junction unmatched. In DNA form, the CDR3 reads TGTGCCAGCGCACCTTCACCGGGACTAGTAGTCGCCAAAAACATTCAGTACTTC. Translated: CASAPSPGLVVAKNIQYF.

This rearrangement joins TRBV20-1 to TRBJ2-4; D is unclear. The CDR3 sequence is 14 residues long. The germline gives CDR1 DFQATT, CDR2 SNEGSKA (reference sequence). V was pared by 3 bases and J by 0 bases, with 9 bases between. The CDR3 DNA reads TGCAGTGCTAGTGCGGTTTTAGCCAAAAACATTCAGTACTTC. Translated: CSASAVLAKNIQYF.

This clone is a singleton in its sample. CDR3 DNA sequence: TGTGCCAGCAGTTTTATAAGTGGACAGGGTAATTATGGTTTCGATGAGCAGTTCTTC. The encoded protein is CASSFISGQGNYGFDEQFF. This chain connects TRBV28 to TRBJ2-1; TRBD1 matches 8 bases. V lost 3 bases and J lost 8; bases outside the gene matches: 21. Germline CDR1 MDHEN, CDR2 SYDVKM. The CDR3 length is 19 residues.

This chain connects TRBV27 to TRBJ2-7; 9 bases line up with TRBD2. Germline lookup yields CDR1 MNHEY and CDR2 SMNVEV (reference sequence). V trimming: 4 bases; J trimming: 7 bases; junction bases outside the gene matches: 8. This CDR3 region has 14 residues. CDR3 coding DNA: TGTGCCAGCAGTTCGGGACTAGCCCTGAAAGAGCAGTACTTC. Encoded protein: CASSSGLALKEQYF.

The V gene is TRBV19, the J gene TRBJ2-2; 11 positions agree with TRBD2. In germline, CDR1 is LNHDA, CDR2 SQIVND (reference sequence). This CDR3 region has 17 residues. Germline trimming cut 1 base from V and 3 bases from J; bases unmatched to any gene: 4. CDR3 nucleotides: TGTGCCAGTAGTATAGCACTAGCGGGAGTACACACCGGGGAGCTGTTTTTT. Protein product: CASSIALAGVHTGELFF.

The chain recombines TRBV28 with TRBJ2-3; possibly TRBD1 for D (6 bases). There are 15 residues in the CDR3. Germline assignment: CDR1 MDHEN and CDR2 SYDVKM. Trimming left V 7 bases short and J 7 bases short, with 21 bases between. CDR3 sequence: CASTPIRGVYNTQYF. The CDR3 DNA reads TGTGCCAGCACCCCCATCAGGGGAGTATATAATACGCAGTATTTT.

The chain links TRBV10-3 to TRBJ2-1, with D possibly being TRBD2 (6 bases). V was pared by 2 bases and J by 7 bases, with 12 bases between. CDR1 and CDR2 (germline): ENHRY, SYGVKD. The CDR3 sequence is 14 residues long. CDR3 coding DNA: TGTGCCATCAGTGAGCGCCAGGAGGGTAATGAGCAGTTCTTC. Translated, it gives CAISERQEGNEQFF.

The V call is TRBV30, the J call TRBJ1-5; 7 nucleotides match TRBD1. V lost 4 bases, J lost 6 bases, and 6 bases stayed unmatched. CDR1 and CDR2 (germline): GTSNPN, SVGIG (reference sequence). The CDR3 totals 13 residues. CDR3 in DNA: TGTGCCTGGAAGGGGGCAGGGATTCAGCCCCAGCATTTT. Its translation is CAWKGAGIQPQHF.

The CDR3 sequence is CASSSKTSGSYNEQFF. The CDR3 DNA reads TGTGCCAGCAGCTCCAAGACTAGCGGGAGCTACAATGAGCAGTTCTTC. This chain uses TRBV7-3 with TRBJ2-1; 12 positions match TRBD2. The germline CDR1 and CDR2 sequences are SGHTA and FQGTGA. The CDR3 covers 16 residues. The V segment lost 4 bases and the J segment 3 bases; nucleotides outside the gene matches: 4.

The chain joins TRBV11-2 to TRBJ2-7; 13 bases map to TRBD2. This CDR3 has 14 residues. Trimming at V came to 7 bases and at J to 2 bases, leaving 2 bases not matched to a gene. The germline gives CDR1 SGHAT, CDR2 FQNNGV. The chain's CDR3 is CASTLAGGPYEQYF. CDR3 DNA: TGTGCCAGCACACTAGCGGGAGGGCCCTACGAGCAGTACTTC.

This clone occurred a few times. The J gene is TRBJ1-6, the V gene TRBV5-4; perhaps TRBD1 as D (5 bases). The CDR3 is 13 residues long. V dropped 4 bases and J dropped 9 bases, with 11 bases sitting between them. Germline V gene lookup returns CDR1 SGHNT and CDR2 YYREEE (reference sequence). CDR3 residues: CASSRDSPSPLHF. CDR3 nucleotides: TGTGCCAGCAGCCGCGACAGCCCTTCACCCCTCCACTTT. The full variable domain, its missing parts supplied by reference TRBV5-4 and TRBJ1-6, is ETGVTQSPTHLIKTRGQQVTLRCSSQSGHNTVSWYQQALGQGPQFIFQYYREEENGRGNFPPRFSGLQFPNYSSELNVNALELDDSALYLCASSRDSPSPLHFGNGTRLTVT.